A selection of T cell receptor beta chains follows, all from one sample in a study of neurological immune-mediated disorders. TCRdb reprocessed the 5' RACE reads via MiXCR and lists one record per CDR3 protein. The sample contains some 49,000 distinct CDR3 sequences, over 8% of which appear only once. Sequencing was carried out using PBMCs. These TCRs come from a woman between 35 and 50 years old in good health. Each CDR3 is given with its conserved first and last residue. The D gene is left open where the match is weak. The size of a clone is reported for some rows only, either as once, few or many, or as a class for expanded clones.

>TRBJ1-2|many|NA|TRBV10-3
TGTGCCATCAGTGAGTCAATCACAGCTAACTATGGCTACACCTTC
CAISESITANYGYTF
>TRBJ1-5|many|NA|TRBV24-1
TGTGCCACCAGTGATCCTAACACGGATCAGCCCCAGCATTTT
CATSDPNTDQPQHF
>TRBJ1-1|many|NA|TRBV9
TGTGCCAGCAGCGTAGGACCAGGGAATGCTGAAGCTTTCTTT
CASSVGPGNAEAFF
>TRBJ1-1|few|TRBD1|TRBV9
TGTGCCAGCAGCCGACAGGGAGGCGGAGCTGAAGCTTTCTTT
CASSRQGGGAEAFF
>TRBJ1-6|many|NA|TRBV5-1
TGCGCCAGCAGCTTGGGCGGGACCGGGAATTCACCCCTCCACTTT
CASSLGGTGNSPLHF
>TRBJ1-3|many|NA|TRBV10-3
TGTGCCATCAGTGACAGGGATGGAAACACCATATATTTT
CAISDRDGNTIYF
>TRBJ2-3|NA|NA|TRBV27
TGTGCCAGCAGTCCCGGGCAGTGGCACACAGATACGCAGTATTTT
CASSPGQWHTDTQYF
>TRBJ1-5|NA|NA|TRBV3-1
TGTGCCAGCAGCCGGGGCCCCGACCAGCCCCATCATTTT
CASSRGPDQPHHF
>TRBJ1-1|many|NA|TRBV6-5
TGTGCCAGCAGGCCGAGGAACACTGAAGCTTTCTTT
CASRPRNTEAFF
>TRBJ2-7|many|TRBD2|TRBV15
TGTGCCACCAGCAGAGTAGCGGGAGGGACCTACGAGCAGTACTTC
CATSRVAGGTYEQYF
>TRBJ2-3|many|TRBD2|TRBV12-3/TRBV12-4
TGTGCCAGCAGGGTGACTAGCGGGAGTCACGATTTT
CASRVTSGSHDF
>TRBJ2-7|many|TRBD1|TRBV5-1
TGCGCCAGCAGCTGGTCAGACAGGGGGTCCCAGGAGCAGTACTTC
CASSWSDRGSQEQYF
>TRBJ2-3|NA|NA|TRBV5-1
TGCGCCAGCAGCTTGGGCAGGGCACAAGATACGCAGTATTTT
CASSLGRAQDTQYF
>TRBJ2-3|few|TRBD2|TRBV20-1
TGCAGTGCATTGGGGGGGGGGACCGGAGATACGCAGTATTTT
CSALGGGTGDTQYF
>TRBJ2-1|many|NA|TRBV5-1
TGCGCCAGCAGCTTTATCCCGGGGACCTATAGCGACAATGAGCAGTTCTTC
CASSFIPGTYSDNEQFF
>TRBJ2-5|many|NA|TRBV20-1
TGCAGTGCTAGAGATGGCTCACACGGGACCCAGTACTTC
CSARDGSHGTQYF
>TRBJ1-5|NA|NA|TRBV11-3
TGTGCCATATTTTGTGGGCAGTGTTCTCTACTGGTGAATCAGCCCCAGCATTTT
CAIFCGQCSLLVNQPQHF
>TRBJ2-5|many|TRBD1|TRBV15
TGTGCCACCAGCCCGGACAGGGTTCAAGAGACCCAGTACTTC
CATSPDRVQETQYF
>TRBJ1-6|many|NA|TRBV10-3
TGTGCCACCTCTCGAGAGAACAGCAATTCACCCCTCCACTTT
CATSRENSNSPLHF
>TRBJ2-1|many|NA|TRBV20-1
TGCAGTGCTAATCTATGGAGCAATGAGCAGTTCTTC
CSANLWSNEQFF
>TRBJ1-1|few|NA|TRBV4-2
TGTGCCAGCAGCCAAGATCGGAATGAAGCTTTCTTT
CASSQDRNEAFF
>TRBJ1-5|many|NA|TRBV7-9
TGTGCCAGCAGCAGTAGCGGTGGTGATCAGCCCCAGCATTTT
CASSSSGGDQPQHF
>TRBJ2-2|many|NA|TRBV12-3/TRBV12-4
TGTGCCAGCAGTCGATCCCCCGGGACGCAAAACACCGGGGAGCTGTTTTTT
CASSRSPGTQNTGELFF
>TRBJ1-5|many|TRBD1|TRBV5-1
TGCGCCAGCAGACCCGGGACAGGGGAACAGGGGCCCCAGCATTTT
CASRPGTGEQGPQHF
>TRBJ1-6|many|NA|TRBV20-1
TGCAGTGCTAGAGTCCCCCGCGACTATAATTCACCCCTCCACTTT
CSARVPRDYNSPLHF
>TRBJ1-5|many|NA|TRBV9
TGTGCCAGCAGCGTACAGGGGAATCAGCCCCAGCATTTT
CASSVQGNQPQHF
>TRBJ1-2|many|NA|TRBV5-6
TGTGCCAGCAGCCTGGGACCTCCTGGGAACTATGGCTACACCTTC
CASSLGPPGNYGYTF
>TRBJ1-2|NA|NA|TRBV3-1
TGTGCCAGAAGCCAGAAGGACTCTGGCGGCTACACATTC
CARSQKDSGGYTF
>TRBJ1-1|many|NA|TRBV5-1
TGCGCCAGCAGCCCCGGGTCGCCCATCGGGGAAGCTTTCTTT
CASSPGSPIGEAFF
>TRBJ2-7|many|TRBD2|TRBV5-1
TGCGCCAGCAGCTGGGGTGGCGGGGGATACGAGCAGTACTTC
CASSWGGGGYEQYF
>TRBJ1-6|many|NA|TRBV24-1
TGTGCCACCAGCGCCGGGACTATGAATTCACCCCTCCACTTT
CATSAGTMNSPLHF
>TRBJ1-1|many|NA|TRBV29-1
TGCAGCGTTAATCCTTCGGAGAACACTGAAGCTTTCTTT
CSVNPSENTEAFF
>TRBJ2-5|NA|TRBD2|TRBV5-1
TGCGCCAGCACCCGGACTAGCGGGGCCGCCGGGGATGCCCAGTACTTC
CASTRTSGAAGDAQYF
>TRBJ1-5|many|NA|TRBV6-2/TRBV6-3
TGTGCCAGCAGTTTGACATTTGTCTCCAATCAGCCCCAGCATTTT
CASSLTFVSNQPQHF
>TRBJ2-7|many|TRBD2|TRBV7-2
TGTGCCAGCAGCTCCCTACTAGCGTCGGAGCAGTACTTC
CASSSLLASEQYF
>TRBJ2-7|few|TRBD2|TRBV7-2
TGTGCCAGCAGCTTAGTCGGCGGGGGGTCCTTCTACGAGCAGTACTTC
CASSLVGGGSFYEQYF
>TRBJ2-3|many|TRBD1|TRBV2
TGTGCCAGCAGAGATAGGACAGGGAGAGATACGCAGTATTTT
CASRDRTGRDTQYF
>TRBJ2-3|many|TRBD2|TRBV9
TGTGCCAGCAGCGTAGGGGATAGCGGGAGTTGGAATACGCAGTATTTT
CASSVGDSGSWNTQYF
>TRBJ2-7|many|NA|TRBV5-1
TGCGCCAGCAGCACCGGGACGGACGTGACCTCCTACGAGCAGTACTTC
CASSTGTDVTSYEQYF
>TRBJ1-4|many|NA|TRBV7-2
TGTGCCAGCAGCTTAGTGGACGGAAAAAAACTGTTTTTT
CASSLVDGKKLFF
>TRBJ1-5|many|NA|TRBV12-3/TRBV12-4
TGTGCCAGCAGTTTAGGACGTAATCAGCCCCAGCATTTT
CASSLGRNQPQHF
>TRBJ2-7|many|NA|TRBV6-2/TRBV6-3
TGTGCCAGCAGTTACGCGCCACTCGAGCAGTACTTC
CASSYAPLEQYF
>TRBJ1-5|many|NA|TRBV7-2
TGTGCCAGCAGCCCGAGCAGGGGTGGACAGCCCCAGCATTTT
CASSPSRGGQPQHF
>TRBJ1-1|many|NA|TRBV5-1
TGCGCCAGCAGCCCTGGGTCGGGGCGCCTGGAAGCTTTCTTT
CASSPGSGRLEAFF
>TRBJ2-1|many|NA|TRBV6-5
TGTGCCAGCAGTTACTCCTCCCTGGCCATCGACTTTGGTGAGCAGTTCTTC
CASSYSSLAIDFGEQFF
>TRBJ1-1|many|NA|TRBV20-1
TGCAGTGCTAGAGGAGGGACGGCGGACACTGAAGCTTTCTTT
CSARGGTADTEAFF
>TRBJ1-1|many|NA|TRBV12-3/TRBV12-4
TGTGCCAGCAGTCAGGGGTTGGAGAACACTGAAGCTTTCTTT
CASSQGLENTEAFF